These 16 T cell receptor beta chains were sequenced from one sample in a study of post-analysis software for immune sequencing data (dated by TCRdb to the mid-2010s). Here is what the overall study found, with its caveats: About five TRBV segments, including TRBV5-6, TRBV5-1 and TRBV20-1, were significantly more frequent in patients than controls.

These TCRs' antigens remain unknown. Preparation of the library involved PCR. The sample was run on an Illumina HiSeq 2500. To reduce PCR and sequencing biases, unique molecular identifiers were built into the TCR beta cDNA libraries. The raw public data were reprocessed by TCRdb itself: fastp quality trimming at Q25, MiXCR clonotype calling, in-frame beta chains only. CDR3 protein duplicates are merged, each entry listing the most common genes and DNA. This sample holds 400,000 to 500,000 distinct CDR3 sequences; over 30% were observed only once. Less than 10% of the sample lies in the top ten. The sequenced sample consisted of blood. These receptors all come from a girl aged 2-10 years with multiple sclerosis.

In this sample, this clonotype turned up a few times. The V and J genes are TRBV6-5 and TRBJ1-5; 9 bases agree with TRBD1. V gave up 6 bases and J gave up 3 bases; unmatched junction bases: 9. Germline loops: CDR1 MNHEY, CDR2 SVGAGI. The length of the CDR3 is 16 residues. The CDR3 DNA reads TGTGCCAGCAGAAACGGGGGGACAGGGTACAATCAGCCCCAGCATTTT. It specifies CASRNGGTGYNQPQHF.

The chain is built from TRBV9 and TRBJ2-5; D unclear. Gene TRBJ2-1 matches the end of the DNA better, so the J call may be wrong. This CDR3 region has 14 residues. Germline CDR1 is SGDLS and CDR2 is YYNGEE. CDR3 region: CASSPPTQTETQFF. The CDR3 DNA reads TGTGCCAGCAGCCCACCTACGCAGACGGAGACCCAGTTCTTC.

The chain employs TRBV20-1 and TRBJ2-3; 8 bases line up with TRBD2. With 8 bases clipped from V and 1 base from J, the junction kept 2 bases outside the gene matches. The CDR3 covers 12 residues. Germline CDR1 DFQATT, CDR2 SNEGSKA (reference sequence). This CDR3 is CSTGGGTDTQYF. CDR3 bases: TGCAGTACGGGGGGGGGCACAGATACGCAGTATTTT.

This clonotype has a handful of counts. The CDR3 DNA sequence: TGTGCCAGCAGTGAGACAGGTTCCACTGAAGCTTTCTTT. This codes for CASSETGSTEAFF. This chain uses TRBV6-2 or TRBV6-3 with TRBJ1-1, with D possibly TRBD1 on 6 matching bases. Germline V CDR1 and CDR2: MNHEY, SVGEGT. The germline V and J ends were trimmed by 5 bases and 4 bases, with 11 bases remaining between them. This CDR3 spans 13 amino acids.

The chain links TRBV12-3 or TRBV12-4 to TRBJ2-3; no firm D call. The ends were cut back, 10 bases at V and 2 bases at J, with 13 bases in the middle. This CDR3 is 13 amino acids long. The CDR3 region has the DNA TGTGCCACCACGACACCCTTCACAGATACGCAGTATTTT. Its protein is CATTTPFTDTQYF.

The chain uses TRBV27 and TRBJ2-7, with 9 bases that match TRBD2. J was trimmed by 2 bases and V by 5 bases; bases with no gene match: 10. The CDR3 extends over 16 amino acids. The germline V gene encodes CDR1 MNHEY and CDR2 SMNVEV (reference sequence). This CDR3 reads CASSPLLAGQTYEQYF. Here the CDR3 DNA reads TGTGCCAGCAGTCCGCTACTAGCGGGCCAGACCTACGAGCAGTACTTC.

The chain carries TRBV7-2 and TRBJ2-1; TRBD2 matches 12 bases. Germline CDR1 is SGHTA and CDR2 is FQGNSA. The V and J ends lost 3 bases and 9 bases, in that order; junction bases with no gene match: 9. The CDR3 has 16 residues. The CDR3 here is CASSFAPSGGAVEQFF. The CDR3 DNA reads TGTGCCAGCAGCTTTGCCCCTAGCGGGGGGGCGGTTGAGCAGTTCTTC.

This clonotype was seen more than once but under ten times. The chain has TRBV6-5 and TRBJ2-4; TRBD1 or TRBD2 may be the D gene (6 bases each). The tail of the sequence fits TRBJ2-7 better, so the J call may be wrong. This CDR3 comprises 15 residues. Germline V lookup: CDR1 MNHEY, CDR2 SVGAGI. The CDR3 DNA reads as TGTGCCAGCAGAATACGCGGGGACATTGACTACGAGCAGTACTTC. This codes for CASRIRGDIDYEQYF.

This clonotype was counted a single time. The chain links TRBV7-3 to TRBJ1-1, with 7 bases identical to TRBD1. V lost 2 bases and J lost 5; bases outside the gene matches: 5. In germline, CDR1 is SGHTA, CDR2 FQGTGA. This CDR3 contains 14 residues. CDR3 loop: CASSLGGQRTEAFF. CDR3 DNA: TGTGCCAGCAGCTTAGGGGGACAGCGAACTGAAGCTTTCTTT.

The rearrangement uses TRBV29-1 and TRBJ1-5; D not certain. Germline lookup yields CDR1 SQVTM and CDR2 ANQGSEA. This CDR3 contains 12 residues. V was pared by 6 bases and J by 7 bases, with 13 bases between. CDR3 bases: TGCAGCGTCGGAGGAGGGAACCAGCCCCAGCATTTT. Translating it yields CSVGGGNQPQHF.

This clonotype has a handful of counts. The gene calls are TRBV7-9 and TRBJ2-7; 7 bases map to TRBD2. V gave up 3 bases and J gave up 0 bases; unmatched junction bases: 5. This CDR3 has 15 residues. Germline V lookup: CDR1 SEHNR, CDR2 FQNEAQ (reference sequence). CDR3 sequence reads: CASSFGRGSSYEQYF. Written as DNA, the CDR3 is TGTGCCAGCAGCTTCGGGCGGGGGAGCTCCTACGAGCAGTACTTC. Drawing the rest from reference TRBV7-9 and TRBJ2-7, the complete variable domain is DTGVSQNPRHKITKRGQNVTFRCDPISEHNRLYWYRQTLGQGPEFLTYFQNEAQLEKSRLLSDRFSAERPKGSFSTLEIQRTEQGDSAMYLCASSFGRGSSYEQYFGPGTRLTVT.

This clonotype has only a few counts. This rearrangement joins TRBV28 to TRBJ1-2; D may be TRBD1 (6 bases). CDR1 and CDR2 from the germline V gene are MDHEN and SYDVKM. V lost 6 bases and J lost 4, with 9 bases in between. The CDR3 contains 12 residues. CDR3 protein: CASRSDSYGYTF. CDR3 DNA sequence: TGTGCCAGCAGGTCGGACAGCTATGGCTACACCTTC.

The chain links TRBV20-1 to TRBJ2-3; TRBD2 matches 7 bases. Germline-derived CDR1 and CDR2 are DFQATT and SNEGSKA (reference sequence). Trimming took 0 bases from V and 2 from J; bases not matched to a gene: 11. The CDR3 has 17 residues. The CDR3 is CSARDWVGGSNTDTQYF. The CDR3 DNA follows: TGCAGTGCTAGAGATTGGGTTGGCGGGAGTAACACAGATACGCAGTATTTT.

Only a few counts were recorded for this clonotype. The chain recombines TRBV5-1 with TRBJ2-6; possibly TRBD2 for D (5 bases). Per germline, CDR1 SGHRS and CDR2 YFSETQ. There are 16 residues in the CDR3. Trimming left V 0 bases short and J 4 bases short, with 11 bases between. The CDR3 DNA sequence: TGCGCCAGCAGCTTGGCCCCTTCGGGGGGGGCCAACGTCCTGACTTTC. Amino acid sequence: CASSLAPSGGANVLTF.

This clonotype was observed many times. The genes are TRBV4-2 and TRBJ2-1; TRBD1 matches at 10 bases. The CDR3 runs 15 residues. Germline CDR1 is LGHNA and CDR2 is YNFKEQ. V shed 3 bases and J 7 bases; nucleotides not matched to a gene: 6. The CDR3 DNA follows: TGTGCCAGCAGCCAGACAGGGGGCTGGGGGAATGAGCAGTTCTTC. Translating it yields CASSQTGGWGNEQFF.

The J gene is TRBJ2-4, the V gene TRBV14; maybe TRBD1 (6 bases). TRBJ2-5 matches the DNA end more closely, so the J call is doubtful. CDR1 is SGHDN and CDR2 is FVKESK in the germline V gene. This CDR3 region has 15 residues. The CDR3 loop is CASSQVLRQAETQYF. The CDR3, as DNA: TGTGCCAGCAGCCAAGTTCTTAGACAGGCAGAGACCCAGTACTTC.